A selection of T cell receptor beta chains follows, all from one sample in a study of CD8+CD57+ T cells in acquired aplastic anemia. TCRdb analysed the reads with MiXCR anew, one entry per CDR3 protein. The sample has approximately 45,000 distinct CDR3 sequences; about two thirds are singletons. Material: sorted CD4+, CD8+, or CD8+CD57+ T cells (not recorded which) from PBMCs. These TCRs come from a human donor in good health, serving as a control. CDR3s include the opening cysteine and the closing phenylalanine or tryptophan. The order of the fields is D gene, clone size, V gene, J gene, CDR3 protein, CDR3 DNA. D genes are given only for firm matches. Some rows mark clone size as missing; the rest say once, few, many or name a class of expanded clone.

TRBD1	-	TRBV7-9	TRBJ2-7	CASSSGKTGVGSYEQYF	TGTGCCAGCAGCTCCGGAAAGACAGGGGTAGGTTCCTACGAGCAGTACTTC
-	-	TRBV20-1	TRBJ1-6	CSAKGSPLHF	TGCAGTGCCAAGGGTTCACCCCTCCACTTT
-	-	TRBV2	TRBJ1-1	CASTLTEAFF	TGTGCCAGCACCTTGACAGAAGCTTTCTTT
TRBD2	few	TRBV9	TRBJ2-4	CASSGEGAKNIQYF	TGTGCCAGCAGCGGGGAGGGAGCCAAAAACATTCAGTACTTC
TRBD2	-	TRBV7-6	TRBJ2-3	CASSPSGSDTQYF	TGTGCCAGCAGCCCTAGCGGGAGTGATACGCAGTATTTT
-	-	TRBV7-6	TRBJ2-7	CASSARSGRNYEQYF	TGTGCCAGCAGTGCTCGCTCGGGACGGAACTACGAGCAGTACTTC
TRBD1	-	TRBV24-1	TRBJ1-2	CATRDLRQGVNYGYTF	TGTGCCACCAGGGATTTGCGACAGGGAGTTAACTATGGCTACACCTTC
-	few	TRBV7-9	TRBJ2-5	CASSSQETQYF	TGTGCCAGCAGCTCCCAAGAGACCCAGTACTTC
TRBD1	-	TRBV2	TRBJ2-2	CASRKDRITGELFF	TGTGCCAGCAGGAAGGACAGGATCACCGGGGAGCTGTTTTTT
TRBD1	-	TRBV20-1	TRBJ2-7	CSASFGTEPPEQYF	TGCAGTGCTAGCTTCGGGACAGAACCTCCCGAGCAGTACTTC
-	few	TRBV19	TRBJ2-7	CASKPLHRVTYEQYF	TGTGCCAGCAAACCTCTACACAGGGTCACCTACGAGCAGTACTTC
TRBD2	many	TRBV7-2	TRBJ2-4	CASSFQSTSGRSKNIQYF	TGTGCCAGCAGCTTTCAATCGACTAGCGGGAGGTCCAAAAACATTCAGTACTTC
TRBD2	-	TRBV2	TRBJ2-3	CASRSGRAPDTQYF	TGTGCCAGCAGGAGCGGGAGGGCCCCCGATACGCAGTATTTT
-	-	TRBV20-1	TRBJ1-6	CSATPGGNSPLHF	TGCAGTGCCACCCCGGGGGGAAATTCACCCCTCCACTTT
-	-	TRBV7-9	TRBJ1-2	CASTTAAYGYTF	TGTGCCAGCACGACGGCAGCTTATGGCTACACCTTC
-	few	TRBV7-6	TRBJ1-1	CASSYLMNTEAFF	TGTGCCAGCAGCTACCTTATGAACACTGAAGCTTTCTTT
-	-	TRBV20-1	TRBJ2-6	CSAREGSGANVLTF	TGCAGTGCTAGAGAGGGGTCTGGGGCCAACGTCCTGACTTTC
-	-	TRBV9	TRBJ1-3	CASSVSSSGNTIYF	TGTGCCAGCAGCGTAAGCAGCTCTGGAAACACCATATATTTT
-	-	TRBV7-2	TRBJ2-1	CASSFSVEQFF	TGTGCCAGCAGCTTTAGCGTTGAGCAGTTCTTC
-	-	TRBV30	TRBJ2-1	CAWSFVQNVRDNEQFF	TGTGCCTGGAGTTTCGTACAGAACGTCCGCGACAATGAGCAGTTCTTC
-	-	TRBV19	TRBJ1-5	CASSTGIHSNQPQHF	TGTGCCAGTAGTACAGGGATACATAGCAATCAGCCCCAGCATTTT
TRBD1	few	TRBV29-1	TRBJ1-1	CSVEDGRGSTEAFF	TGCAGCGTTGAAGATGGCAGGGGGAGCACTGAAGCTTTCTTT
-	few	TRBV2	TRBJ1-2	CASSPSTDLLTF	TGTGCCAGCAGTCCGTCGACCGACCTGCTCACCTTC
-	-	TRBV10-2	TRBJ1-2	CASSDGAYGYTF	TGCGCCAGCAGTGATGGGGCTTATGGCTACACCTTC
TRBD2	-	TRBV7-9	TRBJ2-7	CASSAGDGTYEQYF	TGTGCCAGCAGCGCGGGAGACGGGACCTACGAGCAGTACTTC
TRBD2	once	TRBV2	TRBJ2-3	CASSEEAGGADTQYF	TGTGCCAGCAGTGAAGAAGCGGGAGGCGCAGATACGCAGTATTTT
-	-	TRBV5-1	TRBJ1-5	CASSPSGRNQPQHF	TGCGCCAGCAGCCCCTCAGGGAGAAATCAGCCCCAGCATTTT
-	-	TRBV7-9	TRBJ1-5	CASSLTMDQPQHF	TGCGCCAGCAGCCTCACTATGGATCAGCCCCAGCATTTT
TRBD1	-	TRBV29-1	TRBJ2-2	CSVEGGSGGQVFF	TGCAGCGTTGAAGGGGGAAGTGGGGGACAGGTGTTTTTT
-	-	TRBV7-2	TRBJ2-3	CASSTDTDTQYF	TGTGCCAGCAGCACGGACACAGATACGCAGTATTTT
-	-	TRBV4-1	TRBJ2-1	CASSQDLAGKFNNEQFF	TGCGCCAGCAGCCAAGATTTGGCAGGGAAATTTAACAATGAGCAGTTCTTC
TRBD1	many	TRBV20-1	TRBJ2-5	CSARDLGTGVRETQYF	TGCAGTGCTAGAGATTTGGGGACAGGGGTACGGGAGACCCAGTACTTC
-	-	TRBV10-3	TRBJ1-2	CAIRRGVNYGYTF	TGTGCCATCAGGCGAGGGGTAAACTATGGCTACACCTTC
TRBD2	-	TRBV7-2	TRBJ2-1	CASSFAGGHGSYNEQFF	TGTGCCAGCAGCTTCGCGGGGGGCCACGGCTCCTACAATGAGCAGTTCTTC
-	few	TRBV9	TRBJ1-6	CASSADSASYNSPLHF	TGTGCCAGCAGCGCCGACAGCGCCTCCTATAATTCACCCCTCCACTTT
-	-	TRBV24-1	TRBJ2-1	CATSDPSREGSYNEQFF	TGTGCCACCAGTGATCCTTCCAGGGAAGGGTCCTACAATGAGCAGTTCTTC
-	medium-sized	TRBV6-1	TRBJ2-7	CASSESDSYEQYF	TGTGCCAGCAGTGAAAGTGACTCCTACGAGCAGTACTTC
TRBD1	-	TRBV20-1	TRBJ1-1	CSASGQGAGNTEAFF	TGCAGTGCTAGTGGACAGGGGGCGGGGAACACTGAAGCTTTCTTT
-	-	TRBV7-8	TRBJ1-6	CASSPDSPLHF	TGTGCCAGCAGCCCGGATTCACCCCTCCACTTT
-	many	TRBV30	TRBJ1-1	CAWSVRRGEAFF	TGTGCCTGGAGTGTACGGCGGGGTGAAGCTTTCTTT
-	few	TRBV2	TRBJ2-7	CASSEGQYLHEQYF	TGTGCCAGCAGTGAAGGGCAGTACCTTCACGAGCAGTACTTC
-	-	TRBV6-1	TRBJ2-7	CASSESGSEQYF	TGTGCCAGCAGTGAATCCGGGAGCGAGCAGTACTTC
TRBD1	-	TRBV4-1	TRBJ2-7	CASSQGQTYEQYF	TGCGCCAGCAGCCAGGGACAGACCTACGAGCAGTACTTC
-	-	TRBV29-1	TRBJ2-7	CSVEGGTPYEQYF	TGCAGCGTTGAAGGAGGGACTCCGTACGAGCAGTACTTC
-	many	TRBV28	TRBJ2-2	CASSLGSGELFF	TGTGCCAGCAGTTTAGGTTCCGGGGAGCTGTTTTTT
-	-	TRBV10-3	TRBJ2-3	CAISGGQPPTSTDTQYF	TGTGCCATCAGTGGTGGACAGCCACCGACTAGCACAGATACGCAGTATTTT
-	once	TRBV5-1	TRBJ2-7	CASSLGPMLTGAYEQYF	TGCGCCAGCAGCTTGGGGCCCATGTTAACTGGGGCCTACGAGCAGTACTTC
TRBD1	-	TRBV5-1	TRBJ2-7	CASSTRQGNEQYF	TGCGCCAGCAGCACACGACAGGGTAACGAGCAGTACTTC
-	-	TRBV7-3	TRBJ2-7	CASSLSGAGGYEQYF	TGTGCCAGCAGCTTATCGGGGGCAGGGGGCTACGAGCAGTACTTC
-	-	TRBV25-1	TRBJ1-2	CASSEFYRDGGYTF	TGTGCCAGCAGTGAGTTCTACAGGGATGGCGGCTACACCTTC
-	-	TRBV2	TRBJ2-3	CASSAGTDTQYF	TGTGCCAGCAGTGCAGGTACAGATACGCAGTATTTT
-	few	TRBV25-1	TRBJ2-1	CASSEWDTSWEQFF	TGTGCCAGCAGTGAATGGGACACCAGTTGGGAGCAGTTCTTC
TRBD1	-	TRBV2	TRBJ1-2	CASSSGTGGNYGYTF	TGTGCCAGCAGTAGTGGGACAGGGGGAAACTATGGCTACACCTTC
TRBD1	-	TRBV7-6	TRBJ2-5	CASSPISGTGFDF	TGTGCCAGCAGCCCAATATCCGGGACAGGGTTTGACTTC
-	-	TRBV19	TRBJ1-1	CAAREEGRVEAFF	TGTGCCGCCCGGGAGGAGGGACGTGTTGAAGCTTTCTTT
-	-	TRBV15	TRBJ2-6	CATSRGRPGGEAF	TGTGCCACCAGCAGGGGACGGCCAGGCGGTGAAGCTTTC
-	-	TRBV9	TRBJ1-6	CASSVGQSPLHF	TGTGCCAGCAGCGTAGGTCAATCACCCCTCCACTTT